Below are 29 T cell receptor beta chains sequenced from a single sample in a study of T cell responses to AZD1222 COVID-19 vaccine. The protocol was immunoSEQ multiplex PCR, while the TCRdb copy is restricted to in-frame clones and leaves out a portion. The data show fewer than 200,000 clones, around 90% seen once. Sequences were derived from peripheral blood, sampled on day 0 of AZD1222 vaccination. Receptor source: an adult in good health.

The CDR3 loop is CASSFDLTGAYEQYF. The CDR3 coding sequence is TGTGCCAGCAGCTTCGATTTGACAGGGGCCTACGAGCAGTACTTC. The V call is TRBV5-4, the J call TRBJ2-7; 8 positions match TRBD1. The CDR3 is made up of 15 amino acids. CDR1 SGHNT and CDR2 YYREEE come from the germline V gene (reference sequence). J gave up 2 bases and V 2 bases, and 6 bases lay outside the gene matches.

The chain links TRBV5-1 to TRBJ2-1; D gene uncertain. The CDR3 is 15 residues long. The V gene lost 4 bases and the J gene lost 9 bases, with 20 bases spanning the gap. Germline V gene sequence: CDR1 SGHRS, CDR2 YFSETQ. The CDR3 sequence: CASSHFEAGSFEQFF. In nucleotides, the CDR3 is TGCGCCAGCAGCCACTTCGAGGCAGGTAGTTTTGAGCAGTTCTTC.

The chain uses TRBV19 and TRBJ1-2, with D uncertain. The germline V gene encodes CDR1 LNHDA and CDR2 SQIVND (reference sequence). The V gene lost 7 bases and the J gene lost 2 bases, with 14 bases spanning the gap. This CDR3 region has 14 residues. In DNA form, the CDR3 reads TGTGCCAGTAAATCAATTACAGTAAACTATGGCTACACCTTC. Translation: CASKSITVNYGYTF. The full variable domain, in which reference TRBV19 and TRBJ1-2 provide the parts outside the CDR3, is DGGITQSPKYLFRKEGQNVTLSCEQNLNHDAMYWYRQDPGQGLRLIYYSQIVNDFQKGDIAEGYSVSREKKESFPLTVTSAQKNPTAFYLCASKSITVNYGYTFGSGTRLTVV.

The chain carries TRBV6-5 and TRBJ2-1; D is undetermined. The CDR3 totals 13 residues. The germline CDR1 and CDR2 sequences are MNHEY and SVGAGI. V dropped 5 bases and J dropped 9 bases, with 14 bases sitting between them. The CDR3, as DNA: TGTGCCAGCAGTCGACCCGAACGCAGTGAGCAGTTCTTC. Its protein is CASSRPERSEQFF.

This chain connects TRBV28 to TRBJ1-4; a possible D gene is TRBD1 (5 bases). This CDR3 is 15 amino acids long. Germline V gives CDR1 MDHEN, CDR2 SYDVKM. Trimming pared 6 bases from V and 0 bases from J, leaving 11 bases between. The CDR3 loop reads CASSLMGPTNEKLFF. The CDR3 bases are TGTGCCAGCAGCCTAATGGGGCCAACTAATGAAAAACTGTTTTTT.

This clone was seen a single time. The chain's CDR3 is CASSLGQGIGEKLFF. The CDR3, as DNA: TGTGCCAGCAGTCTAGGACAGGGAATAGGGGAAAAACTGTTTTTT. The V call is TRBV28, the J call TRBJ1-4, with TRBD1 identical over 8 bases. V lost 5 bases to trimming and J lost 8 bases; unmatched junction nucleotides: 10. The CDR3 spans 15 residues. The germline V gene encodes CDR1 MDHEN and CDR2 SYDVKM. Combining the CDR3 with reference TRBV28 and TRBJ1-4 gives the whole variable domain DVKVTQSSRYLVKRTGEKVFLECVQDMDHENMFWYRQDPGLGLRLIYFSYDVKMKEKGDIPEGYSVSREKKERFSLILESASTNQTSMYLCASSLGQGIGEKLFFGSGTQLSVL.

Notes on this clone: Other DNA sequences in the same sample also yield this CDR3. The J gene is TRBJ1-4, the V gene TRBV28; weak D call: TRBD1 (5 bases). The germline V and J ends were trimmed by 5 bases and 6 bases, with 10 bases remaining between them. The CDR3 covers 13 residues. Germline V lookup: CDR1 MDHEN, CDR2 SYDVKM. The DNA of the CDR3 is TGTGCCAGCAGTCAGGGTCGGGATGAAAAACTGTTTTTT. This sequence encodes CASSQGRDEKLFF.

This clone was seen a few times. The chain joins TRBV5-8 to TRBJ2-2; D may correspond to TRBD1 or TRBD2 (6 bases each). CDR1 is SGHTS and CDR2 is YDEGEE in the germline V gene. With 5 bases removed from V and 4 bases from J, the gap between germline ends came to 12 bases. This CDR3 contains 14 residues. The CDR3 spells CASSRGRVTGELFF. The CDR3 DNA reads as TGTGCCAGCAGTCGGGGGCGGGTCACCGGGGAGCTGTTTTTT.

The genes are TRBV5-4 and TRBJ1-6, with D uncertain. The CDR3 consists of 16 residues. The V end was cut by 4 bases, the J end by 0 bases, with 11 bases between. The V gene's germline CDR1 is SGHNT and CDR2 YYREEE (reference sequence). The CDR3 protein is CASSRDLSSYNSPLHF. The CDR3, as DNA: TGTGCCAGCAGCCGCGATCTGAGCTCCTATAATTCACCCCTCCACTTT.

CDR3: CASSFALFGSDTQYF. DNA of the CDR3: TGTGCCAGCAGCTTCGCCCTTTTTGGGTCAGATACGCAGTATTTT. The V gene is TRBV11-2, the J gene TRBJ2-3; D call uncertain. Germline assignment: CDR1 SGHAT and CDR2 FQNNGV. This CDR3 contains 15 residues. V was trimmed by 3 bases and J by 4 bases, leaving 14 bases between them.

This sequence joins TRBV9 and TRBJ2-1, with TRBD1 identical over 9 bases. Trimming removed 0 bases from V and 3 bases from J; junction bases left unmatched: 10. This CDR3 is 18 amino acids long. In germline, CDR1 is SGDLS, CDR2 YYNGEE. The CDR3 spells CASSVEDRGRRDYNEQFF. In DNA form, the CDR3 reads TGTGCCAGCAGCGTAGAGGACAGGGGCCGTCGAGACTACAATGAGCAGTTCTTC.

The chain is built from TRBV7-3 and TRBJ1-1, with 11 bases fitting TRBD1. The CDR3 totals 14 residues. Trimming cost V 5 bases and J 4 bases; bases outside gene matches: 3. CDR1 SGHTA and CDR2 FQGTGA come from the germline V gene. The CDR3 loop reads CASSPGTGGTEAFF. The CDR3 nucleotides read TGTGCCAGCAGCCCCGGGACAGGGGGCACTGAAGCTTTCTTT.

V gene TRBV6-1 combines with J gene TRBJ1-2, with D uncertain. Trimming removed 1 base from V and 0 bases from J, with 9 bases in between. The CDR3 has 15 amino acids. Germline V CDR1 and CDR2: MNHNS, SASEGT. CDR3 nucleotides: TGTGCCAGCAGTGAAGGCAGCAGATCTAACTATGGCTACACCTTC. It translates to CASSEGSRSNYGYTF.

The chain joins TRBV7-9 to TRBJ2-7; D gene ambiguous. The germline V gene has CDR1 SEHNR and CDR2 FQNEAQ (reference sequence). The CDR3 is 13 amino acids. V lost 1 base to trimming and J lost 3 bases, with 7 bases between them. The DNA for the CDR3 is TGTGCCAGCAGCTTAGACAGTTACTACGAGCAGTACTTC. This encodes CASSLDSYYEQYF.

This clone was detected only once. The chain joins TRBV5-4 to TRBJ1-2; 7 nucleotides align to TRBD1. Germline V gene sequence: CDR1 SGHNT, CDR2 YYREEE (reference sequence). CDR3 length equals 14 residues. With 0 bases clipped from V and 10 bases from J, the junction kept 9 bases outside the gene matches. CDR3 region: CASSLEGARQVYTF. The CDR3 bases are TGTGCCAGCAGCTTGGAGGGGGCGCGTCAGGTCTACACCTTC.

As DNA, the CDR3 is TGTGCCAGCAGCCTTGAGCGGGAGGACTCCTACGAGCAGTACTTC. Its translation: CASSLEREDSYEQYF. The V gene is TRBV7-2, the J gene TRBJ2-7, with 9 nucleotides matching TRBD2. V shed 5 bases, J shed 0 bases, and the junction held 5 bases outside the gene matches. The CDR3 is 15 residues long. Germline lookup yields CDR1 SGHTA and CDR2 FQGNSA.

The chain is built from TRBV15 and TRBJ2-7; tentative D call: TRBD2 (6 bases). V lost 0 bases and J lost 5, with 11 bases in between. CDR1 is LNHNV, CDR2 YYDKDF, per germline (reference sequence). The CDR3 has 14 residues. CDR3 sequence: CATSREGGEDEQYF. CDR3 sequence (DNA): TGTGCCACCAGCAGAGAAGGCGGGGAGGACGAGCAGTACTTC.

The chain uses TRBV30 and TRBJ2-7; 11 bases are shared with TRBD1. V was clipped by 8 bases and J by 3 bases; unmatched bases: 3. CDR1 is GTSNPN, CDR2 SVGIG, per germline (reference sequence). The CDR3 runs 12 residues. CDR3 residues: CAGTGGNYEQYF. The CDR3 DNA is TGTGCCGGGACAGGGGGGAACTACGAGCAGTACTTC.

In its sample, this clone was seen a few times. The chain joins TRBV11-2 to TRBJ2-7; unclear D gene. V was shortened by 5 bases and J by 3 bases, with 5 bases between the two germline ends. CDR3 length equals 11 residues. Germline CDR1 reads SGHAT; CDR2 reads FQNNGV. The CDR3 coding sequence is TGTGCCAGCAGCCCGGGCTACGAGCAGTACTTC. Protein product: CASSPGYEQYF.

The chain couples TRBV18 to TRBJ1-3; D is possibly TRBD1 (6 bases). Germline-derived CDR1 and CDR2 are KGHSH and LQKENI. There are 18 residues in the CDR3. Trimming took 1 base from V and 1 from J, leaving 17 bases between them. CDR3: CASSPLGPGADSGNTIYF. DNA for the CDR3: TGTGCCAGCTCACCACTGGGCCCAGGGGCTGATTCTGGAAACACCATATATTTT.

The J gene is TRBJ1-5, the V gene TRBV2; D is uncertain. The V and J ends lost 6 bases and 0 bases respectively, with 9 bases between them. The CDR3 sequence is 14 residues long. Germline-derived CDR1 and CDR2 are SNHLY and FYNNEI. The DNA for the CDR3 is TGTGCCAGCAGATACAGTCATAGCAATCAGCCCCAGCATTTT. Encoded protein: CASRYSHSNQPQHF.

The V gene is TRBV14, the J gene TRBJ1-1; D might be TRBD1 (5 bases). The CDR3 extends over 15 amino acids. Germline values: CDR1 SGHDN, CDR2 FVKESK. The V end was cut by 3 bases, the J end by 2 bases, with 13 bases between. The CDR3 sequence: CASSQERGLNTEAFF. The CDR3 nucleotides read TGTGCCAGCAGCCAGGAACGGGGACTTAACACTGAAGCTTTCTTT. Full variable domain (remainder filled in from reference TRBV14 and TRBJ1-1): EAGVTQFPSHSVIEKGQTVTLRCDPISGHDNLYWYRRVMGKEIKFLLHFVKESKQDESGMPNNRFLAERTGGTYSTLKVQPAELEDSGVYFCASSQERGLNTEAFFGQGTRLTVV.

The chain uses TRBV6-2 or TRBV6-3 and TRBJ2-4; possible D gene TRBD2, 6 bases. Germline V gene data show CDR1 as MNHEY and CDR2 as SVGEGT. The CDR3 is 18 residues long. V lost 0 bases to trimming and J lost 0 bases, with 15 bases between them. The CDR3 DNA reads TGTGCCAGCAGTTACTCTTACGGGGGAAGCCTAGCCAAAAACATTCAGTACTTC. Its protein product is CASSYSYGGSLAKNIQYF.

The V gene is TRBV28, the J gene TRBJ2-1; possibly TRBD1 or TRBD2 for D (5 bases each). Trimming took 5 bases from V and 8 from J, leaving 16 bases between them. Germline values: CDR1 MDHEN, CDR2 SYDVKM. The CDR3 is made up of 14 amino acids. The CDR3 region has the DNA TGTGCCAGCAGTCCTATCCTCAGGGACGATGAGCAGTTCTTC. As protein: CASSPILRDDEQFF.

The chain links TRBV28 to TRBJ2-4, with a possible D match to TRBD2 (6 bases). The CDR3 is 13 residues long. Trimming removed 6 bases at V and 5 bases at J, with 11 bases between. CDR1 is MDHEN, CDR2 SYDVKM, per germline. The CDR3 sequence: CASSSPGENIQYF. DNA for the CDR3: TGTGCCAGCAGCTCTCCGGGAGAAAACATTCAGTACTTC.

The rearrangement uses TRBV19 and TRBJ2-1, with 9 bases fitting TRBD1. The CDR3 is 17 residues long. Trimming at V came to 1 base and at J to 4 bases, leaving 8 bases not matched to a gene. Germline V CDR1 and CDR2: LNHDA, SQIVND (reference sequence). The CDR3 is CASSIVRPGQGYNEQFF. The CDR3 DNA is TGTGCCAGTAGTATAGTGAGGCCGGGACAGGGATACAATGAGCAGTTCTTC.

The rearrangement uses TRBV5-1 and TRBJ1-3; possible D gene TRBD1, 5 bases. This CDR3 region has 15 residues. CDR1 and CDR2 from the germline V gene are SGHRS and YFSETQ. Trimming pared 1 base from V and 0 bases from J, leaving 8 bases between. CDR3 nucleotide sequence: TGCGCCAGCAGCTTGTGGACAAGCTCTGGAAACACCATATATTTT. Its translation is CASSLWTSSGNTIYF.

The CDR3 is CASSSTLTPGRQDYGYTF. CDR3 in DNA: TGTGCCAGCAGTTCTACACTTACCCCGGGACGCCAGGACTATGGCTACACCTTC. This chain uses TRBV27 with TRBJ1-2, with D possibly being TRBD1 (5 bases). Germline CDR1 MNHEY, CDR2 SMNVEV (reference sequence). This CDR3 comprises 18 residues. Trimming took 4 bases from V and 3 from J, leaving 24 bases between them.

The J gene is TRBJ1-2, the V gene TRBV28, with a weak D call TRBD1 (5 bases). The germline V gene encodes CDR1 MDHEN and CDR2 SYDVKM. The CDR3 consists of 13 residues. V was cut by 4 bases and J by 4 bases, with 10 bases left in between. CDR3 sequence: CASSYTQGYGYTF. CDR3 coding DNA: TGTGCCAGCAGTTATACTCAGGGCTATGGCTACACCTTC.